This TCR beta chain was recorded in a study of blood T cell repertoires in COVID-19 (dated by TCRdb to about 2020). For the wider study: Samples covering the acute and convalescent phases of COVID-19 were provided by collaborators in the United States, Italy and Spain. The prospective study material was composed of cDNA or gDNA derived from T cells, B-cell-depleted T cells, or PBMCs. Subjects who had been exposed to COVID-19, were actively infected with it, or had recovered from it provided the deeply sampled blood TCRbeta repertoires that made up the dataset. The repertoires were released in a freely available public database meant as a resource for research on the immune response to SARS-CoV-2. Samples were obtained from the ongoing ImmuneRACE study (first 160 participants) and from about 1,300 subjects provided by 6 global collaborators. A de-identified subject ID, COVID-19 status, age in years and sex were almost always included in the sample metadata. Where available, HLA class I and class II types were obtained from metadata supplied by the sample provider rather than from assay-based typing.

In Seattle, one collaborating source enrolled patients while the infection was active and tracked those patients longitudinally over the course of disease. Each collaborating institution followed its own protocols to collect whole blood in K2EDTA tubes. For TCRbeta analysis, collaborators shipped samples in one of three forms: frozen whole blood, isolated PBMCs, or DNA extracted from either of those sample types. A note on this clone: Its target antigen remains unknown. Base qualities are missing; no much larger clone stands one base away.

TCRbeta CDR3 regions were amplified from genomic DNA using the immunoSEQ Assay, a bias-controlled multiplex PCR. From the authors' description of their analysis: Within the assay, amplification of reference gene primers was used to estimate how many nucleated cells each sample contained. To quantify the absolute abundance of each unique TCRbeta CDR3 rearrangement, sequence reads were collapsed and filtered. For each sample, productive Simpson clonality was calculated as the square root of Simpson's diversity index across productive rearrangements. TCRdb's version of the immuneACCESS table is confined to in-frame rearrangements and falls short of the full clone set. An unresolved V gene accounts for under half of the shortfall where checked; the remainder is of unknown origin. The V and J calls and the clone size are those of that table, but D and trimming were determined from the DNA. For this sample the table gives about 230,000 clones, of which under 90% were detected only once. The top ten clones comprise 11% of the sample.

Overall results and qualifications from the work: The amount of clinical and demographic metadata varied by source and participant and was provided uncurated.

Spanning cysteine to phenylalanine, the CDR3 consists of 15 amino acids. Of all the DNA, just the CDR3 is kept, 45 bases in frame from base 1. The germline V end is reduced by 4 bases and the J end by 9 bases; junction bases left unmatched: 10. The germline V gene (reference sequence) yields SGHNT for CDR1 and YYREEE for CDR2. Sequencing was performed on peripheral blood. The chain links TRBV5-4 with TRBJ2-1; 10 of the junction bases match TRBD2. This clonotype was sampled from a man in his fifties with COVID-19, enrolled during active disease. The CDR3 amino acid sequence is: CASSRGPSGRGEQFF. In nucleotides, the sequence is TGTGCCAGCAGCCGCGGGCCTAGCGGGAGAGGTGAGCAGTTCTTC.